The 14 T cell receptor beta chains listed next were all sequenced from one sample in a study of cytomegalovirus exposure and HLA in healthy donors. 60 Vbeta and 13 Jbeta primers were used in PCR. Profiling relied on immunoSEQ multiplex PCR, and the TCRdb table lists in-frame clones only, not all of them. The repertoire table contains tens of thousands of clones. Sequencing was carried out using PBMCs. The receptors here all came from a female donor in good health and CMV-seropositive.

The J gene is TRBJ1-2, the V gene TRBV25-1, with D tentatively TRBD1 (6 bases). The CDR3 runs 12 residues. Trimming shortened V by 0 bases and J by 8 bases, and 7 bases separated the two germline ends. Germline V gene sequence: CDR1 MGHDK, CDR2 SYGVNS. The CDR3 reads CASSEYRGGYTF. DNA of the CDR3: TGTGCCAGCAGTGAATACAGGGGCGGCTACACCTTC.

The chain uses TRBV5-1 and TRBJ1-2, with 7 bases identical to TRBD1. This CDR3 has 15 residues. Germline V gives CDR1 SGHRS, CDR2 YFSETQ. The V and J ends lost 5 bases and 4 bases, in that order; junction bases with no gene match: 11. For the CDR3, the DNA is TGCGCCAGCAGAGGGGGCCCCGAGAGGAGCTATGGCTACACCTTC. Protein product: CASRGGPERSYGYTF.

CDR3 DNA: TGTGCCAGCTCACTATTCGAGGGTCCCCCGAATGAAAAACTGTTTTTT. Translated: CASSLFEGPPNEKLFF. The chain recombines TRBV18 with TRBJ1-4; D not certain. The CDR3 consists of 16 residues. The ends were cut back, 4 bases at V and 5 bases at J, with 17 bases in the middle. Per the germline V gene, CDR1 is KGHSH and CDR2 is LQKENI. The full variable domain, completed using reference TRBV18 and TRBJ1-4, is NAGVMQNPRHLVRRRGQEARLRCSPMKGHSHVYWYRQLPEEGLKFMVYLQKENIIDESGMPKERFSAEFPKEGPSILRIQQVVRGDSAAYFCASSLFEGPPNEKLFFGSGTQLSVL.

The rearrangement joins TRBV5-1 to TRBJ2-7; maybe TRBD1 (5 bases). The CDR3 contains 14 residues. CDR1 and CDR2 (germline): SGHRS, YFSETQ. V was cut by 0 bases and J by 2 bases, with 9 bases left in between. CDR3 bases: TGCGCCAGCAGCTTGGAGGGGTACGCCTACGAGCAGTACTTC. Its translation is CASSLEGYAYEQYF.

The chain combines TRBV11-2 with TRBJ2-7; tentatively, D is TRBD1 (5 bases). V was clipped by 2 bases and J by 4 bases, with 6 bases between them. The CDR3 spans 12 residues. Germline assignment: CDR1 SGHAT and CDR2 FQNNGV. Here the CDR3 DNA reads TGTGCCAGCAGCTTATCAGGGTACGAGCAGTACTTC. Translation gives CASSLSGYEQYF.

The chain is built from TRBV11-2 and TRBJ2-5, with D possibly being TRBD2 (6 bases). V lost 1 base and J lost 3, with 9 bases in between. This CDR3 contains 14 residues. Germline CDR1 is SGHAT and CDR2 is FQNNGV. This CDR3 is CASSLAGGKETQYF. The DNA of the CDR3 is TGTGCCAGCAGCTTAGCGGGCGGGAAAGAGACCCAGTACTTC.

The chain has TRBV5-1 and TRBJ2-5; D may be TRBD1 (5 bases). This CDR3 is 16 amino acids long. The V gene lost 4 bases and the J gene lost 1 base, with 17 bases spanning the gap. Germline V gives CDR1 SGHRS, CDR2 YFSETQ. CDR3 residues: CASSPTPTGIQETQYF. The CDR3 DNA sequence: TGCGCCAGCAGCCCCACCCCCACAGGAATCCAAGAGACCCAGTACTTC.

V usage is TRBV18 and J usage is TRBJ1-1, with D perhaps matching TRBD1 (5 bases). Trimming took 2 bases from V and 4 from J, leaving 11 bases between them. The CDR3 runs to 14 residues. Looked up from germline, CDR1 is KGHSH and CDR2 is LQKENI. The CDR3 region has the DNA TGTGCCAGCTCACCATTAGGGGCTAGCACTGAAGCTTTCTTT. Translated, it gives CASSPLGASTEAFF.

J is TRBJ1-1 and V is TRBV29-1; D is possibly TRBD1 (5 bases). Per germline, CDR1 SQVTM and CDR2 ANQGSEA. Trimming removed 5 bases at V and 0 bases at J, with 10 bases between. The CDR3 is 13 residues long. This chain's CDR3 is CSVNRNMNTEAFF. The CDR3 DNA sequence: TGCAGCGTTAACAGGAATATGAACACTGAAGCTTTCTTT.

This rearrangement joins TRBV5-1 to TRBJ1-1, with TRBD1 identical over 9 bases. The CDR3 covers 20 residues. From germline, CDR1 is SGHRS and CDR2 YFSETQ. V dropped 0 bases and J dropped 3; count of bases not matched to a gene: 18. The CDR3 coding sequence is TGCGCCAGCAGCTTGGTTGTGTTCCAAGACAGGGGGAATTCCGACACTGAAGCTTTCTTT. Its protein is CASSLVVFQDRGNSDTEAFF.

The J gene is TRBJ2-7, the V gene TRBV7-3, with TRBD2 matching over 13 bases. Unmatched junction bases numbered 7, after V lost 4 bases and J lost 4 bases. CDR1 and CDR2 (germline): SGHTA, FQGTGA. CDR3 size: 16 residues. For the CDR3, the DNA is TGTGCCAGCAGCTCAGCCGGGACTAGCGGGGTATACGAGCAGTACTTC. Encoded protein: CASSSAGTSGVYEQYF.

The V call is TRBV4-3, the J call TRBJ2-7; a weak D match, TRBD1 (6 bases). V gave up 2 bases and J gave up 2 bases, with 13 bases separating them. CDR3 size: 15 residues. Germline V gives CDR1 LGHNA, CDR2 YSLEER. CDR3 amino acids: CASSQSSGEPYEQYF. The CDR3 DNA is TGCGCCAGCAGCCAATCGTCAGGGGAACCCTACGAGCAGTACTTC.

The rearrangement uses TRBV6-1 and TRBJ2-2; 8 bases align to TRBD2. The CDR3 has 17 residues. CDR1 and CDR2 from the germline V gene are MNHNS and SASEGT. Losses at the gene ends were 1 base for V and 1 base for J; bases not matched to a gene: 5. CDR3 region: CASSEVGLAGNTGELFF. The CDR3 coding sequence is TGTGCCAGCAGTGAAGTCGGGCTAGCGGGGAACACCGGGGAGCTGTTTTTT.

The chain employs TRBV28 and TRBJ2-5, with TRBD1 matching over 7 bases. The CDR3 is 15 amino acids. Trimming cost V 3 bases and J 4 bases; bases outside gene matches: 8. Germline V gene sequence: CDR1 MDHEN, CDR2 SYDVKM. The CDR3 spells CASSFPQGWRETQYF. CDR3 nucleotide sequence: TGTGCCAGCAGTTTCCCACAGGGGTGGAGAGAGACCCAGTACTTC.